This TCR beta chain was captured in a study of shared T cell receptors in the human thymus. The table came from immunoSEQ multiplex PCR; TCRdb's copy has only in-frame clones and leaves some out. The data contain approximately 730,000 clones, approximately 85% of them singletons. Separately, the same data were catalogued under a study of human thymus T cells. That paper notes: In corrective heart surgery, resections were taken, and these provided the thymus tissue. Thymic and blood repertoires appeared to carry a bias in their V and J gene usage.

Sequencing was done on a sample of thymocytes. The receptor's source is a girl in the first two years of life with a congenital heart defect.

CDR3: CASSVGGWGVDTGELFF. DNA of the CDR3: TGTGCCAGCAGCGTAGGGGGTTGGGGGGTCGACACCGGGGAGCTGTTTTTT. The chain carries TRBV9 and TRBJ2-2, with D possibly matching TRBD2 (6 bases). The CDR3 length is 17 residues. With 0 bases removed from V and 3 bases from J, the gap between germline ends came to 15 bases. The germline gives CDR1 SGDLS, CDR2 YYNGEE.